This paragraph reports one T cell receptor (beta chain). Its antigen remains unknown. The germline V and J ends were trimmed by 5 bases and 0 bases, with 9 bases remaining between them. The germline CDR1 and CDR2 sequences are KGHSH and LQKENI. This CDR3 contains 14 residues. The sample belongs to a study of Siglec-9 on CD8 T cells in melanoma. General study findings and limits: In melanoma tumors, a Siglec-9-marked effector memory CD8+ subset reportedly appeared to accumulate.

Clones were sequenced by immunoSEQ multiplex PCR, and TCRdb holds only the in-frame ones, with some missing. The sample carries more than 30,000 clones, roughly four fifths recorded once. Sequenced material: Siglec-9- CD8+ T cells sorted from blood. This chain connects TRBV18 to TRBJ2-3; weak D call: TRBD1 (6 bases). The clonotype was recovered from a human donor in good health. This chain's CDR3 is CASSLQGSTDTQYF. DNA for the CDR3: TGTGCCAGCTCATTACAGGGAAGCACAGATACGCAGTATTTT.